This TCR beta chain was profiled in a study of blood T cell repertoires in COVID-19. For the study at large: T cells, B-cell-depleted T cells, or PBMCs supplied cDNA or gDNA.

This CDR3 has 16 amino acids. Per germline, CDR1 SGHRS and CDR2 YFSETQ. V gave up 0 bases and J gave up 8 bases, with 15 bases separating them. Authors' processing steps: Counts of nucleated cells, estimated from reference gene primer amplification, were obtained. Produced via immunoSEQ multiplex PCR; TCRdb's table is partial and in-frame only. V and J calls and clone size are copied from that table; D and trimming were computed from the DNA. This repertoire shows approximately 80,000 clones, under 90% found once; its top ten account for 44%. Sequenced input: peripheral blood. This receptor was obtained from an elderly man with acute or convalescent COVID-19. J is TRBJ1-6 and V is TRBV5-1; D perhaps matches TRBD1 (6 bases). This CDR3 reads CASSLGHRDTDSPLHF. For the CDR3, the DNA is TGCGCCAGCAGCTTGGGTCACCGGGACACCGATTCACCCCTCCACTTT.